The clone carrying this T cell receptor beta chain has ten or more counts. The antigen is unknown. V was clipped by 1 base and J by 6 bases; unmatched bases: 5. CDR3 length: 15 amino acids. The V gene's germline CDR1 is LGHDT and CDR2 YNNKEL (reference sequence). The data derive from a study of early T cells in non-severe SARS-CoV-2 infection. Study details: RNA in bulk from unsorted whole blood was sequenced, and chains were unpaired. Study observations and caveats: Matches to VDJdb favored anti-spike CD8 responses and missed private and CD4 specificities.

Individual cDNA molecules were tagged with unique molecular identifiers. MiXCR, run by TCRdb on the 5' RACE reads, gives a single entry per CDR3 protein. Among fewer than 35,000 distinct CDR3 sequences, over 6.5% were seen once, and the ten largest hold about 3%. The sample comprised whole blood. This chain uses TRBV3-1 with TRBJ1-2; 10 bases map to TRBD1. This clonotype originated in an adult who was a healthcare worker with PCR-confirmed SARS-CoV-2 infection or an uninfected control (not recorded which). In DNA form, the CDR3 reads TGTGCCAGCAGCCAAGGTGGCGGACAGGGGGATGGCTACACCTTC. Translation gives CASSQGGGQGDGYTF. The full variable domain, rest sourced from reference TRBV3-1 and TRBJ1-2, is DTAVSQTPKYLVTQMGNDKSIKCEQNLGHDTMYWYKQDSKKFLKIMFSYNNKELIINETVPNRFSPKSPDKAHLNLHINSLELGDSAVYFCASSQGGGQGDGYTFGSGTRLTVV.